Below are 6 T cell receptor beta chains sequenced from a single sample in a study of shared clonotypes between healthy human individuals. This table comes from immunoSEQ multiplex PCR, and its TCRdb copy is limited to in-frame clones, with some not included. The sample lists just over 2,000,000 clones, roughly 94% occurring once. Material: naive CD4+ T cells sorted from blood. The subset: CD45RA+ positively selected. Source of these receptors: a young man in good health.

V gene TRBV5-4 combines with J gene TRBJ2-7; a weak D match, TRBD2 (5 bases). Germline-derived CDR1 and CDR2 are SGHNT and YYREEE (reference sequence). This CDR3 is 13 amino acids long. With 4 bases removed from V and 6 bases from J, the gap between germline ends came to 14 bases. CDR3 region: CASSAALGSEQYF. As DNA, the CDR3 is TGTGCCAGCAGCGCGGCCCTGGGGAGCGAGCAGTACTTC.

The chain has TRBV5-1 and TRBJ2-3; 9 bases are shared with TRBD2. The CDR3 extends over 14 amino acids. Germline V gene sequence: CDR1 SGHRS, CDR2 YFSETQ. After removal of 4 bases from V and 2 bases from J, the junction contained 2 bases not matched to a gene. CDR3 sequence: CASSKGLATDTQYF. CDR3 bases: TGCGCCAGCAGCAAGGGACTAGCCACAGATACGCAGTATTTT.

The rearrangement uses TRBV7-9 and TRBJ1-5, with D perhaps TRBD1 (5 bases). This CDR3 has 14 amino acids. V was cut by 2 bases and J by 5 bases, with 10 bases left in between. Germline V gene sequence: CDR1 SEHNR, CDR2 FQNEAQ (reference sequence). The CDR3 reads CASSLKGGDQPQHF. The CDR3, as DNA: TGTGCCAGCAGCTTAAAAGGAGGGGATCAGCCCCAGCATTTT. Looking up the rest from reference TRBV7-9 and TRBJ1-5 gives the full variable domain: DTGVSQNPRHKITKRGQNVTFRCDPISEHNRLYWYRQTLGQGPEFLTYFQNEAQLEKSRLLSDRFSAERPKGSFSTLEIQRTEQGDSAMYLCASSLKGGDQPQHFGDGTRLSIL.

This chain uses TRBV6-5 with TRBJ2-5; 10 positions agree with TRBD2. Gene TRBJ2-7 matches the end of the DNA better, so the J call may be wrong. The CDR3 is 14 amino acids. Germline V gene data show CDR1 as MNHEY and CDR2 as SVGAGI. The CDR3 is CASSRGTSDDEQYF. The CDR3, as DNA: TGTGCCAGCAGCCGAGGGACTAGCGACGACGAGCAGTACTTC.

This rearrangement joins TRBV4-1 to TRBJ1-6, with D tentatively TRBD1 (6 bases). Germline V gene sequence: CDR1 MGHRA, CDR2 YSYEKL. The V end was cut by 6 bases, the J end by 7 bases, with 13 bases between. This CDR3 comprises 14 residues. CDR3 coding DNA: TGCGCCAGCAGTATTACAGGGAAGAATTCACCCCTCCACTTT. It codes for CASSITGKNSPLHF.

This sequence joins TRBV11-2 and TRBJ1-3; tentatively, D is TRBD1 (6 bases). CDR1 and CDR2 from the germline V gene are SGHAT and FQNNGV. V lost 3 bases and J lost 6, with 9 bases in between. The CDR3 totals 13 residues. The CDR3 spells CASSFTGTNTIYF. CDR3 in DNA: TGTGCCAGCAGCTTCACAGGGACAAACACCATATATTTT.